This T cell receptor (beta chain) was captured in a study of CD8+ T cells in alopecia areata (dated by TCRdb to between 2017 and 2018). About the investigation overall: Treated patients were enrolled in an open-label pilot trial of oral tofacitinib at 5 to 10 mg twice daily for moderate-to-severe alopecia areata. Patients stayed on tofacitinib for 6 to 18 months and then had 6 months of follow-up off drug so that delayed response and recurrence could be assessed. Disease severity in treated patients was measured with the SALT score, which quantifies the percentage of affected scalp surface area. High-throughput TCRbeta sequencing was used to examine T cell clonal expansion in alopecia areata in both the C3H/HeJ mouse model and human patients. Human TCRbeta sequencing covered scalp tissue and sorted CD4+ and CD8+ peripheral blood T cells from patchy and totalis/universalis alopecia areata patients and healthy controls. Biopsies were taken from tofacitinib-treated patients at baseline and at 4 and 24 weeks of treatment, and a later scalp biopsy was taken in several of the tofacitinib-treated patients. Scalp clonality was compared among normal scalp (n=4), patchy alopecia areata scalp (n=8), and alopecia totalis/universalis scalp (n=8). RNA was extracted with the PAXgene miRNA kit for fixed scalp, the miRNeasy kit for PBMCs, and the RNeasy kit for mouse skin. TCRbeta CDR3 regions were amplified by immunoSEQ multiplex PCR using 35 Vbeta forward and 13 Jbeta reverse primers. Overall study results and their limits: Shared TCR sequences between patients were less evident than in mice, which may be partly attributable to HLA diversity in the patient population. Unlike mouse skin, which is dominated by gammadelta T cells, normal human skin has resident alphabeta T cells that are also sequenced, and this complicates analysis of the scalp TCR repertoire. Compared with normal scalp, lesional scalp had higher clonality and more expanded CD8+ clones, particularly in alopecia totalis/universalis, a pattern that suggests antigenic drive. Scalp clonality and the number of expanded CD8+ clones among the top 100 scalp clones were significantly decreased by tofacitinib. Because the treated cohort was small and had only one nonresponder, larger studies are needed to examine links between baseline CD8+ expansion and response. Many expanded lesional clones were found to persist in scalp and blood during tofacitinib treatment, and relapse after treatment cessation may be partly explained by this persistence.

Receptors were amplified or captured by the immunoSEQ multiplex PCR assay. RNA was extracted from all samples and reverse transcribed into cDNA as template for TCR sequencing. SuperScript III was used to make first-strand cDNA, primed with a 2:1 mix of oligo-dT and random hexamers. A synthetic immune receptor repertoire was used to assess amplification bias, and residual bias was removed computationally. The source study handled its data this way. Raw reads were preprocessed for error removal, and CDR3 was defined according to IMGT conventions as running from the conserved cysteine to phenylalanine. Clonality was calculated as 1 minus Shannon entropy normalized by log2 of the number of productive unique TCRs. Whether scalp clones were CD4 or CD8 was inferred by matching scalp TCRbeta sequences against CD4 and CD8 repertoires sorted from blood. The table comes from immuneACCESS by way of TCRdb, which keeps in-frame sequences with V and J called. Part of the clones is missing from these tables; in studies checked, under half for an unresolved V gene and the rest for unknown reasons. The D gene and trimming were derived from the DNA, and the V and J assignments and clone size from that table. This sample holds about 220,000 clones; around three fifths were observed only once. The ten biggest clones cover 1.6% of the sample.

The CDR3 starts with the cysteine, ends with the phenylalanine, and has 16 residues. Only the CDR3 DNA is retained, 48 bases long and in frame from the first base. The germline V gene (reference sequence) supplies CDR1 LNHNV and CDR2 YYDKDF. From V the trimming removes 3 bases and from J it removes 5 bases, while the gene matches leave 6 bases of the junction unaccounted for. Worth noting for this clone: Its antigen is still unknown. No base-level quality is on record; no much larger clone is a single base apart.

The time point label corresponds to: around 4 weeks on oral tofacitinib. This sample's treatment or condition label indicates: oral pan-JAK inhibitor, 5-10 mg twice daily. Lesional scalp punch biopsies and peripheral blood were obtained from alopecia areata patients. PBMCs were separated by density centrifugation and stained for CD3, CD4 and CD8, after which CD4+ and CD8+ T cells were sorted on a FACSAria. This TCR was sampled from a human donor with alopecia areata. This specimen was CD4+ T cells sorted from blood, taken at week 4, from a patient treated with tofacitinib. Recombination connected TRBV15 to TRBJ2-3; 12 bases in the middle match TRBD2. The CDR3 amino acid sequence is: CATSRAAGLAGDTQYF. The sequenced DNA is TGTGCCACCAGCAGGGCAGCGGGACTAGCGGGAGATACGCAGTATTTT.